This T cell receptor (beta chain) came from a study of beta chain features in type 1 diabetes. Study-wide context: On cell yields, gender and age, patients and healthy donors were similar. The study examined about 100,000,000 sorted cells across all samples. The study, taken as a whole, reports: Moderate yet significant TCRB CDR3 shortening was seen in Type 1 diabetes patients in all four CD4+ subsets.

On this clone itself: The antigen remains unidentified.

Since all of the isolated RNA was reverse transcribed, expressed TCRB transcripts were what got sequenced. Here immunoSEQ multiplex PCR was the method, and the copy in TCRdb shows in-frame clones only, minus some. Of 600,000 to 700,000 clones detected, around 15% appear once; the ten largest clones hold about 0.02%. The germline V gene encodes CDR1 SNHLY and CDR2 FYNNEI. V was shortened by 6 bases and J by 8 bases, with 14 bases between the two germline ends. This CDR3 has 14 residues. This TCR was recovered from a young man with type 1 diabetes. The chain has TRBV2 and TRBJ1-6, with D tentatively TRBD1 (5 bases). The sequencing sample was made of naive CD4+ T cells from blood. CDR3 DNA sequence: TGTGCCAGCAGAGTTCAGGGAAGGGATTCACCCCTCCACTTT. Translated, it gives CASRVQGRDSPLHF.